This entry concerns a single T cell receptor beta chain. Antigen unknown. As the method for making TCR beta libraries, quantitative 5'-RACE with molecular barcodes was used. Via MiXCR, TCRdb re-called the 5' RACE reads, giving one row per CDR3 protein. The sample consists of about 440,000 distinct CDR3 sequences, roughly 15% of them appearing once. V lost 3 bases and J lost 6, with 12 bases in between. The CDR3 totals 13 residues. Germline CDR1 reads DFQATT; CDR2 reads SNEGSKA (reference sequence). This sample was included in a study of CD8 T cells in ankylosing spondylitis. General study points: What seemed typical of ankylosing spondylitis blood was a TCR beta motif built from about 8 highly homologous variants. CD8+ disease-linked clones were present at relatively low frequencies in blood. Prior work had noted some motif variants in reactive arthritis blood and synovial fluid. Matched ankylosing spondylitis synovial fluid reportedly showed significant enrichment of disease-linked clones.

The clonotype originates from a male donor with ankylosing spondylitis. Sequenced input: blood, either unsorted or a sorted T cell fraction (not recorded which). The rearrangement joins TRBV20-1 to TRBJ1-5; weak D call: TRBD1 (6 bases). The CDR3 region has the DNA TGCAGTGCTAGCGAACAGGGTCGTCAGCCCCAGCATTTT. As protein: CSASEQGRQPQHF.